This TCR beta chain is from a study of regulatory T cells in long-lasting Graves disease. This CDR3 has 12 amino acids. Per the germline V gene, CDR1 is SNHLY and CDR2 is FYNNEI. Trimming at V came to 7 bases and at J to 6 bases, leaving 5 bases not matched to a gene. The time point was: persistent/refractory GD, antithyroid drugs over 5 years with positive TRAb. Extracted RNA from PBMCs served as the source of the TCR library. This clonotype was seen at least ten times. The authors built TCR beta libraries using iRepertoire HTBI primers and Arm-PCR of CDR3 regions. TCRdb processed the multiplex PCR reads anew with MiXCR; each CDR3 protein has one entry. Among roughly 400,000 distinct CDR3 sequences listed, 21% were seen once.

The material was peripheral blood mononuclear cells (PBMCs), obtained when the disease was refractory, from a patient treated with antithyroid drugs. The chain uses TRBV2 and TRBJ1-1; 7 bases are shared with TRBD1. This receptor was taken from a female donor with Graves disease. The CDR3 loop is CASTGGTPEAFF. In nucleotides, the CDR3 is TGTGCCAGCACAGGGGGGACCCCTGAAGCTTTCTTT.